This TCR beta chain was documented in a study of shared clonotypes between healthy human individuals. Germline V gives CDR1 SEHNR, CDR2 FQNEAQ (reference sequence). The CDR3 has 15 residues. V lost 3 bases to trimming and J lost 2 bases, with 12 bases between them. Positively selected for CCR7, the CD45RO-negative cells used as naive CD8 cells excluded terminally differentiated effector memory CD45RA+ cells. Sequencing was performed with immunoSEQ multiplex PCR; in TCRdb, only in-frame clones are kept and a portion is missing. The data contain more than 550,000 clones, just over 90% of them singletons.

This TCR was recovered from a man between 25 and 39 years old in good health. The chain has TRBV7-9 and TRBJ2-3, with TRBD1 as a possible D gene (6 bases). Source material: naive CD8+ T cells sorted from blood. The CDR3: CASSFNRVSTDTQYF. The CDR3 DNA follows: TGTGCCAGCAGCTTCAACAGGGTTTCCACAGATACGCAGTATTTT.